This paragraph reports one T cell receptor beta chain. This specimen comes from a study of tissue T cells after allogeneic stem cell transplantation. Clones were sequenced by immunoSEQ multiplex PCR, and TCRdb holds only the in-frame ones, with some missing. The repertoire holds some 1,800 clones, with about three quarters as singletons. Several lines of graft-versus-host disease therapy were given to all patients, all with gastrointestinal involvement. Sequenced here: colon tissue, sampled at autopsy. This receptor was taken from a male patient aged 40 to 70 with steroid-refractory graft-versus-host disease after an allogeneic stem cell transplant. T cells may partly derive from the graft donor.

CDR3 DNA: TGTGCCAGCAGTGAAGCGGGACAGGGTCATGACTACACCTTC. This translates into CASSEAGQGHDYTF. The V gene is TRBV2, the J gene TRBJ1-2; TRBD1 matches at 9 bases. The V segment lost 0 bases and the J segment 10 bases; nucleotides outside the gene matches: 6. Germline V gives CDR1 SNHLY, CDR2 FYNNEI. The CDR3 is 14 amino acids.